This T cell receptor beta chain was identified in a study of CD8+CD57+ T cells in acquired aplastic anemia (dated 2018 in TCRdb). Some background on the complete study: Extracted DNA from sorted CD4+ and CD8+ cells averaged around 3.2 ug, ranging from about 0.18 to 27.4 ug. For healthy donor samples, the average read count was roughly 9.9 million for CD4+ cells and 11 million to 14 million for CD8+ cells.

TCR repertoires of sorted CD4+ and CD8+ blood T cells from severe aplastic anemia patients and healthy subjects were deep-sequenced in the study. Ficoll-Paque density gradient centrifugation was used to isolate peripheral blood mononuclear cells. Before DNA extraction, CD4+ and CD8+ T cells were sorted with FACS or magnetic beads. The CDR3, from cysteine to phenylalanine, totals 15 residues. The retained sequence is limited to the CDR3, 45 bases, with the frame set at the first base. Sequences SEHNR (CDR1) and FQNEAQ (CDR2) are obtained from the germline V gene (reference sequence). Trimming leaves V shorter by 5 bases and J shorter by 13 bases, with the junction holding 17 bases beyond the gene matches. As to this clonotype: The antigen it recognizes is unknown. Within one base of it there is no much larger clone, and no base qualities were kept.

TCR beta VDJ combination and CDR3 sequence profiling used genomic DNA as the template. TCR repertoire sequencing was run on an Illumina HiSeq 2000. Per the authors' processing: TRBV/TRBJ rearrangement plots, CDR3 size and DJ length profiles, and Simpson's diversity index were used to assess repertoires. The most abundant DNA sequence in the deep sequencing data was defined as the immunodominant clone. CDR3 amino acid sequences were checked for sharing across subjects and were also compared against the VDJdb database and published repertoires. TCRdb applied fastp at Q25 and MiXCR to the public reads, then kept only in-frame beta chains. CDR3 protein sequences are deduplicated, and each keeps its most common genes and DNA. The V and J calls and clone size come from TCRdb's table, not from the authors' own analysis. For this sample there are 400,000 to 450,000 distinct CDR3 sequences; 55% to 70% appear just once. The ten biggest clones cover less than 4% of the sample.

Overall results and qualifications from the work: No significant difference in CD8+ Simpson's diversity was found between patients and healthy controls (P=0.060). About 29 CD8+ CDR3 sequences were found to be shared between patients and controls, but these sequences appeared to be highly expressed in patients and within the immunodominant clones of the patients.

This receptor was taken from a human donor in good health, serving as a control. What was sequenced was sorted CD4+, CD8+, or CD8+CD57+ T cells (not recorded which) from PBMCs. The sequence joins TRBV7-9 to TRBJ1-2; 9 central bases correspond to TRBD1. DNA sequence: TGTGCCAGCAGCAAATCAGGACAGGGGACGGGACCCCTCACCTTC. This is translated as CASSKSGQGTGPLTF.